This TCR beta chain derives from a study of cytomegalovirus exposure and HLA in healthy donors. PCR primers comprised 60 Vbeta and 13 Jbeta primers. Sequencing was performed with immunoSEQ multiplex PCR; in TCRdb, only in-frame clones are kept and a portion is missing. The repertoire holds about 120,000 clones, with about 86% as singletons. Unmatched junction bases numbered 8, after V lost 2 bases and J lost 8 bases. Germline V gene lookup returns CDR1 SGHTA and CDR2 FQGNSA. The CDR3 totals 16 residues. This sequence joins TRBV7-2 and TRBJ2-1; TRBD2 matches at 11 bases. The sequenced sample was PBMCs. This sequence originates from a woman aged 40 to 50 in good health and CMV-seronegative. CDR3 residues: CASSLFVTSGSYEQFF. The CDR3 region has the DNA TGTGCCAGCAGCTTATTTGTTACTAGCGGGAGTTATGAGCAGTTCTTC. The whole variable domain, filled in from reference TRBV7-2 and TRBJ2-1, reads GAGVSQSPSNKVTEKGKDVELRCDPISGHTALYWYRQSLGQGLEFLIYFQGNSAPDKSGLPSDRFSAERTGGSVSTLTIQRTQQEDSAVYLCASSLFVTSGSYEQFFGPGTRLTVL.